Shown below are 2 T cell receptor beta chains from a single sample sequenced in a study of CD8 T cells in Susac syndrome. Random hexamers were used to reverse transcribe an amount of roughly 0.5 to 1 ug RNA. One entry per CDR3 protein results from TCRdb running MiXCR on the immunoSEQ multiplex PCR reads. This table has about 160,000 distinct CDR3 sequences, roughly 95% appearing once. The sequencing sample was made of CD4+ T cells from PBMCs. These receptors were taken from a human donor with Susac syndrome.

This clonotype occurred once. The V call is TRBV9, the J call TRBJ1-1, with no clear D. Trimming removed 4 bases at V and 0 bases at J, with 16 bases between. The length of the CDR3 is 16 residues. CDR1 and CDR2 from the germline V gene are SGDLS and YYNGEE. CDR3 loop: CASSPVPQIMNTEAFF. The CDR3 DNA reads TGTGCCAGCAGCCCCGTTCCACAGATCATGAACACTGAAGCTTTCTTT.

V and J are TRBV12-3 or TRBV12-4 and TRBJ1-1; D gene uncertain. The CDR3 loop spans 14 amino acids. Trimming pared 2 bases from V and 1 base from J, leaving 8 bases between. The CDR3 DNA is TGTGCCAGCAGTTTAAGACTCAGGAACACTGAAGCTTTCTTT. It specifies CASSLRLRNTEAFF.